The next 4 T cell receptor beta chains were all read from a single sample in a study of cytomegalovirus exposure and HLA in healthy donors. The PCR employed 60 Vbeta primers together with 13 Jbeta primers. The protocol was immunoSEQ multiplex PCR, while the TCRdb copy is restricted to in-frame clones and leaves out a portion. The sample shows 120,000 to 150,000 clones, about 86% of them seen only once. Sequenced: PBMCs. The source is a man between 40 and 49 years old in good health and CMV-seropositive.

This clone was seen once. The chain employs TRBV5-1 and TRBJ2-3, with 7 nucleotides matching TRBD2. Germline V gives CDR1 SGHRS, CDR2 YFSETQ. Trimming cost V 4 bases and J 2 bases; bases outside gene matches: 13. The CDR3 length is 17 residues. The chain's CDR3 is CASSPPRLAAYTDTQYF. The CDR3 nucleotides read TGCGCCAGCAGCCCACCTAGACTAGCCGCATACACAGATACGCAGTATTTT.

This chain uses TRBV7-8 with TRBJ1-6; D ambiguous. V was shortened by 3 bases and J by 7 bases, with 10 bases between the two germline ends. Germline V lookup: CDR1 SGHVS, CDR2 FQNEAQ. The CDR3 has 14 amino acids. The CDR3 is CASSFGRGNSPLHF. The CDR3 nucleotides are TGTGCCAGCAGCTTCGGACGGGGAAATTCACCCCTCCACTTT.

The gene calls are TRBV2 and TRBJ2-3, with 9 bases lining up with TRBD2. CDR3 size: 15 residues. With 4 bases clipped from V and 3 bases from J, the junction kept 5 bases outside the gene matches. Germline lookup yields CDR1 SNHLY and CDR2 FYNNEI. The CDR3 is CASSGHSGRTDTQYF. The CDR3 DNA reads as TGTGCCAGCAGTGGTCATAGCGGGAGAACAGATACGCAGTATTTT.

This clone came up once. The rearrangement uses TRBV2 and TRBJ1-1; D gene ambiguous. In germline, CDR1 is SNHLY, CDR2 FYNNEI. CDR3 size: 12 residues. V lost 5 bases, J lost 0 bases, and 4 bases lay in between. CDR3 coding DNA: TGTGCCAGCAGTCCAATGAACACTGAAGCTTTCTTT. It yields the protein CASSPMNTEAFF.